The entry that follows covers one T cell receptor beta chain sequence. Antigen specificity is unknown. This record comes from a study of shared clonotypes between healthy human individuals. Study-wide findings and caveats: Among donors, sharing of clonotypes was expected to be affected by sequencing depth.

Produced via immunoSEQ multiplex PCR; TCRdb's table is partial and in-frame only. The sample holds about 2.1 million clones; roughly 91% are singletons and the top ten take 1.5% to 2%. CD45RO-negative cells were positively selected for CCR7, leaving out terminally differentiated effector memory CD45RA+ cells. Sequences were obtained from naive CD8+ T cells from PBMCs. This receptor was taken from a man younger than 35 in good health. Some clones in this sample may be carry-over from other donors' samples.

The chain's CDR3 is CASSFGHPSSYEQYF. The CDR3 coding sequence is TGTGCCAGCAGTTTCGGGCATCCGAGCTCCTACGAGCAGTACTTC. The V and J genes are TRBV27 and TRBJ2-7; D is ambiguous. This CDR3 has 15 amino acids. Germline V lookup: CDR1 MNHEY, CDR2 SMNVEV (reference sequence). Trimming pared 3 bases from V and 0 bases from J, leaving 12 bases between.